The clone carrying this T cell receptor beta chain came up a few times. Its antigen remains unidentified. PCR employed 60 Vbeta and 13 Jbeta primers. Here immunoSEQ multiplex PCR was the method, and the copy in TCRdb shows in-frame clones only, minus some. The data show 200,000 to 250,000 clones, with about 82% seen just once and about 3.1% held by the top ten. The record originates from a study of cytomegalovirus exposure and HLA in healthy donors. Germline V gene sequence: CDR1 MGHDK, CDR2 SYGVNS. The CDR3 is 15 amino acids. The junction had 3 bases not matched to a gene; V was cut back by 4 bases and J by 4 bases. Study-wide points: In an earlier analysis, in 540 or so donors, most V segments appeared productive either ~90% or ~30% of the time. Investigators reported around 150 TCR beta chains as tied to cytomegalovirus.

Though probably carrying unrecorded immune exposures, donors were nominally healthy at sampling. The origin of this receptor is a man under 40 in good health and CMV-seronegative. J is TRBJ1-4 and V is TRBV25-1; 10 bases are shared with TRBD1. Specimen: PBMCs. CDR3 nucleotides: TGTGCCAGCAGTGTAGGACAGGGGGATAATGAAAAACTGTTTTTT. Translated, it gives CASSVGQGDNEKLFF.